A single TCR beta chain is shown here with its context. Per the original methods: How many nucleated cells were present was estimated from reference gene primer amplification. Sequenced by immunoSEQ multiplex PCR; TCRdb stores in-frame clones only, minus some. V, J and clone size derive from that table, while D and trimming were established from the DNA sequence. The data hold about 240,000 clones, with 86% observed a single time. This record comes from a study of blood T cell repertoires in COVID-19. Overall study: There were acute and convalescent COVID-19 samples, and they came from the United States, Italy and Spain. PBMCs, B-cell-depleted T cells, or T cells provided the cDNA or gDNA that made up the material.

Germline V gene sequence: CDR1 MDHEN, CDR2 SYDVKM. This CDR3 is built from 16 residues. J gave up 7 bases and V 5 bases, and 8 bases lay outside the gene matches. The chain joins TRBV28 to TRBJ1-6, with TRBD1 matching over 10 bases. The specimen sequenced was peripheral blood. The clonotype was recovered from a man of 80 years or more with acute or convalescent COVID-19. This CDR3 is CASSQDRGKRNSPLHF. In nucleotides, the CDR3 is TGTGCCAGCAGTCAGGACAGGGGGAAACGGAATTCACCCCTCCACTTT.